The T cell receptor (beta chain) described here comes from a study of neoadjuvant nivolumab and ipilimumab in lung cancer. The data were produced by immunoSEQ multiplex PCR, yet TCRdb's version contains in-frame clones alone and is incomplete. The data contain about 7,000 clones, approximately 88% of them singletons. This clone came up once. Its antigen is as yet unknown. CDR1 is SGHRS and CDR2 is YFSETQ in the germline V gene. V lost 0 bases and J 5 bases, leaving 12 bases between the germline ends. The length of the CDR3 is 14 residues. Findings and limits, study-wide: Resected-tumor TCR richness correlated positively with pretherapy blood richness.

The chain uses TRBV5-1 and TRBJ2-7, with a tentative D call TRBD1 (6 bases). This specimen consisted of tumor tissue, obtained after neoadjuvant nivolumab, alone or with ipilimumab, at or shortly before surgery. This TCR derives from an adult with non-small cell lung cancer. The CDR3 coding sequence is TGCGCCAGCAGCTTGGTGGGGGCCTTGAACGAGCAGTACTTC. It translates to CASSLVGALNEQYF.